The 27 T cell receptor beta chains below come from one sample, sequenced in a study of control samples from healthy donors and cancer patients. The assay was immunoSEQ multiplex PCR, and TCRdb's table has in-frame clones only and misses some. The sample holds roughly 130,000 clones, less than 95% seen once. The source material was blood. These receptors all come from a man aged 25-45 years in good health.

This chain uses TRBV9 with TRBJ1-1; tentatively, D is TRBD1 (5 bases). This CDR3 has 16 residues. In germline, CDR1 is SGDLS, CDR2 YYNGEE. The germline V and J ends were trimmed by 0 bases and 0 bases, with 12 bases remaining between them. This chain's CDR3 is CASSVGGGALNTEAFF. CDR3 DNA: TGTGCCAGCAGCGTAGGAGGTGGGGCGTTGAACACTGAAGCTTTCTTT.

The chain is built from TRBV9 and TRBJ2-1, with 11 nucleotides matching TRBD1. Germline CDR1 SGDLS, CDR2 YYNGEE. V dropped 3 bases and J dropped 0; count of bases not matched to a gene: 8. The CDR3 is made up of 18 amino acids. The CDR3, as DNA: TGTGCCAGCAGCGCTAGGACAGGGGGCACAAGCTCCTACAATGAGCAGTTCTTC. Protein sequence: CASSARTGGTSSYNEQFF.

The rearrangement uses TRBV9 and TRBJ2-3; D remains ambiguous. The ends were cut back, 0 bases at V and 0 bases at J, with 14 bases in the middle. Per the germline V gene, CDR1 is SGDLS and CDR2 is YYNGEE. The CDR3 spans 17 residues. The CDR3 bases are TGTGCCAGCAGCGTAGTGGGCGTGGGAACAAGCACAGATACGCAGTATTTT. Encoded protein: CASSVVGVGTSTDTQYF.

The chain is built from TRBV10-3 and TRBJ2-5; 8 positions agree with TRBD1. This CDR3 has 13 residues. Trimming removed 6 bases from V and 4 bases from J; junction bases left unmatched: 4. CDR1 is ENHRY, CDR2 SYGVKD, per germline. CDR3 region: CAIRQGAGETQYF. For the CDR3, the DNA is TGTGCCATCAGGCAGGGGGCCGGAGAGACCCAGTACTTC.

The gene calls are TRBV19 and TRBJ2-1; TRBD1 matches 7 bases. The CDR3 totals 13 residues. Per the germline V gene, CDR1 is LNHDA and CDR2 is SQIVND (reference sequence). V trimming: 4 bases; J trimming: 4 bases; junction bases outside the gene matches: 1. The CDR3 DNA is TGTGCCAGTAGTACGACAGGGTACAATGAGCAGTTCTTC. Translation: CASSTTGYNEQFF.

The genes are TRBV6-1 and TRBJ1-2; D gene uncertain. This CDR3 is 13 amino acids long. V was cut by 3 bases and J by 8 bases, with 13 bases left in between. CDR1 MNHNS and CDR2 SASEGT come from the germline V gene. CDR3 protein: CASSDGRWEGYTF. The CDR3 DNA sequence: TGTGCCAGCAGTGACGGCCGGTGGGAGGGCTACACCTTC.

The gene calls are TRBV28 and TRBJ1-2, with 11 bases lining up with TRBD1. This CDR3 is built from 15 residues. The V gene's germline CDR1 is MDHEN and CDR2 SYDVKM. The junction had 7 bases not matched to a gene; V was cut back by 5 bases and J by 5 bases. The CDR3 is CASSPGTGGGYGYTF. In DNA, the CDR3 is TGTGCCAGCAGTCCCGGGACAGGGGGAGGTTATGGCTACACCTTC.

This sequence joins TRBV30 and TRBJ2-3; 12 nucleotides agree with TRBD2. Unmatched junction bases numbered 10, after V lost 5 bases and J lost 1 base. The CDR3 totals 17 residues. The germline V gene encodes CDR1 GTSNPN and CDR2 SVGIG (reference sequence). This chain's CDR3 is CAWSPGLAGRGTDTQYF. For the CDR3, the DNA is TGTGCCTGGTCACCGGGACTAGCGGGCCGAGGCACAGATACGCAGTATTTT.

The chain uses TRBV19 and TRBJ1-1; no definite D call. In germline, CDR1 is LNHDA, CDR2 SQIVND (reference sequence). Deletions cut 6 bases from V and 2 bases from J, with 10 bases between. CDR3 length equals 13 residues. The CDR3 DNA is TGTGCCAGTAGCCCCATAGGTAACACTGAAGCTTTCTTT. Translated, it gives CASSPIGNTEAFF.

CDR3 residues: CASSQRVPSYNEQFF. The CDR3 DNA is TGCGCCAGCAGCCAAAGGGTCCCCTCCTACAATGAGCAGTTCTTC. The chain joins TRBV4-1 to TRBJ2-1; the D is unclear. V was clipped by 2 bases and J by 0 bases, with 8 bases between them. Germline V CDR1 and CDR2: MGHRA, YSYEKL. This CDR3 is built from 15 residues.

V is TRBV6-5 and J is TRBJ1-4, with D tentatively TRBD1 (5 bases). V was cut by 0 bases and J by 0 bases, with 8 bases left in between. Germline V gene data show CDR1 as MNHEY and CDR2 as SVGAGI. This CDR3 has 16 residues. DNA of the CDR3: TGTGCCAGCAGTTACTCCGGGGGAACAACTAATGAAAAACTGTTTTTT. This codes for CASSYSGGTTNEKLFF.

V and J are TRBV2 and TRBJ2-7; D is unresolved. The CDR3 runs to 14 residues. Trimming pared 2 bases from V and 2 bases from J, leaving 10 bases between. The V gene's germline CDR1 is SNHLY and CDR2 FYNNEI. The CDR3 region is CASSEQRGPYEQYF. The CDR3 DNA follows: TGTGCCAGCAGTGAACAACGTGGACCCTACGAGCAGTACTTC.

The CDR3 DNA follows: TGCGCCAGCAGCCCGGCGTCCGTGCGCACAGATACGCAGTATTTT. As protein: CASSPASVRTDTQYF. This chain joins TRBV4-3 and TRBJ2-3; D unclear. V was pared by 4 bases and J by 1 base, with 12 bases between. The CDR3 is 15 amino acids. Germline V lookup: CDR1 LGHNA, CDR2 YSLEER.

This sequence joins TRBV7-8 and TRBJ2-3; maybe TRBD2 (6 bases). Trimming shortened V by 0 bases and J by 8 bases, and 24 bases separated the two germline ends. This CDR3 spans 18 amino acids. Germline V CDR1 and CDR2: SGHVS, FQNEAQ. CDR3 protein: CASSLARISPLFGGTQYF. The CDR3 nucleotides are TGTGCCAGCAGCTTAGCGCGTATCTCTCCCCTCTTCGGGGGTACGCAGTATTTT.

The chain carries TRBV29-1 and TRBJ1-1; D possibly corresponds to TRBD1 (5 bases). Germline loops: CDR1 SQVTM, CDR2 ANQGSEA. The CDR3 is made up of 12 amino acids. Trimming pared 4 bases from V and 4 bases from J, leaving 10 bases between. This CDR3 is CSVVGGGTEAFF. The CDR3 coding sequence is TGCAGCGTTGTCGGGGGTGGCACTGAAGCTTTCTTT.

The J gene is TRBJ2-7, the V gene TRBV6-5; D gene unclear. Trimming took off 0 bases at V and 2 bases at J, with 11 bases between the two ends. Germline V gene sequence: CDR1 MNHEY, CDR2 SVGAGI. There are 15 residues in the CDR3. The CDR3 DNA follows: TGTGCCAGCAGTTACTCGTCAGGACGACCCTACGAGCAGTACTTC. It encodes CASSYSSGRPYEQYF.

The chain links TRBV4-1 to TRBJ2-7, with D uncertain. Trimming removed 1 base from V and 3 bases from J, with 7 bases in between. Germline CDR1 is MGHRA and CDR2 is YSYEKL. The CDR3 totals 13 residues. CDR3: CASSQVLGYEQYF. The CDR3 DNA is TGCGCCAGCAGCCAAGTCTTAGGCTACGAGCAGTACTTC.

This chain connects TRBV4-2 to TRBJ2-2; no clear D gene. Germline V gene lookup returns CDR1 LGHNA and CDR2 YNFKEQ. This CDR3 contains 13 residues. Trimming removed 0 bases at V and 7 bases at J, with 6 bases between. This CDR3 is CASSQDQIGELFF. In DNA, the CDR3 is TGTGCCAGCAGCCAAGACCAGATCGGGGAGCTGTTTTTT.

The V call is TRBV7-2, the J call TRBJ2-3; D may be TRBD1 (5 bases). Germline CDR1 SGHTA, CDR2 FQGNSA. This CDR3 has 15 amino acids. V was shortened by 0 bases and J by 4 bases, with 11 bases between the two germline ends. The CDR3 nucleotides read TGTGCCAGCAGCTTAGCGCGGCAGGGTGCAGATACGCAGTATTTT. Amino acids: CASSLARQGADTQYF.

The V call is TRBV18, the J call TRBJ2-7; TRBD1 agrees at 7 bases. This CDR3 contains 15 residues. The V gene end was trimmed by 1 base and the J gene end by 0 bases; junction bases not matched to a gene: 3. The germline V gene encodes CDR1 KGHSH and CDR2 LQKENI. CDR3 loop: CASSPRQGTSYEQYF. The CDR3 bases are TGTGCCAGCTCACCACGACAGGGAACCTCCTACGAGCAGTACTTC.

The rearrangement uses TRBV11-2 and TRBJ1-2; 12 bases match TRBD1. Trimming removed 3 bases from V and 6 bases from J; junction bases left unmatched: 8. From germline, CDR1 is SGHAT and CDR2 FQNNGV. CDR3 size: 16 residues. Here the CDR3 DNA reads TGTGCCAGCAGCTTTCCGGGACAGGGGGCGTTCCATGGCTACACCTTC. Translation: CASSFPGQGAFHGYTF.

V and J are TRBV7-9 and TRBJ1-1, with 9 nucleotides matching TRBD1. J gave up 9 bases and V 9 bases, and 11 bases lay outside the gene matches. Germline loops: CDR1 SEHNR, CDR2 FQNEAQ (reference sequence). This CDR3 is 13 amino acids long. This CDR3 reads CASNDRGRRKAFF. The CDR3 DNA is TGTGCCAGTAACGACAGGGGGAGGCGGAAAGCTTTCTTT.

Note on this clone: Sequence at one end of the junction differs from germline and may be a read error. The J gene is TRBJ2-3, the V gene TRBV6-4, with D tentatively TRBD1 (5 bases). The CDR3 consists of 14 residues. Germline V lookup: CDR1 MRHNA, CDR2 SNTAGT. CDR3 DNA sequence: TGTGCCAGTAGTGAAAGGGGCGTGACAGATACGCAGTATTTT. This codes for CASSERGVTDTQYF.

Here the CDR3 reads CASNKGGAKNIQYF. CDR3 DNA sequence: TGTGCCAGCAACAAAGGGGGAGCCAAAAACATTCAGTACTTC. The rearrangement links TRBV2 to TRBJ2-4; D might be TRBD1 (6 bases). V was cut by 7 bases and J by 0 bases, with 10 bases left in between. The CDR3 consists of 14 residues. Germline V gene sequence: CDR1 SNHLY, CDR2 FYNNEI.

This chain uses TRBV6-1 with TRBJ1-5; D is unclear. CDR3 length: 12 residues. Germline CDR1 and CDR2: MNHNS and SASEGT. V was shortened by 2 bases and J by 6 bases, with 5 bases between the two germline ends. The CDR3 coding sequence is TGTGCCAGCAGTGAATGGGTTCAGCCCCAGCATTTT. It yields the protein CASSEWVQPQHF.

V gene TRBV4-1 combines with J gene TRBJ1-5, with TRBD1 matching 10 bases. Germline CDR1 reads MGHRA; CDR2 reads YSYEKL. Trimming at V came to 2 bases and at J to 1 base, leaving 8 bases not matched to a gene. The CDR3 has 18 residues. The CDR3 DNA follows: TGCGCCAGCAGCCAACCAAGACAGGGGGCAATAAGCAATCAGCCCCAGCATTTT. It encodes CASSQPRQGAISNQPQHF.

This clone appeared once. The chain has TRBV23-1 and TRBJ2-7; D possibly corresponds to TRBD1 (6 bases). TRBV23-1 is treated as an ORF (open reading frame) with a function not yet certain. The CDR3 extends over 12 amino acids. Trimming stripped 6 bases from V and 1 base from J, with 7 bases between. The CDR3 loop is CASRTGSYEQYF. As DNA, the CDR3 is TGCGCCAGCAGAACAGGGTCCTACGAGCAGTACTTC.